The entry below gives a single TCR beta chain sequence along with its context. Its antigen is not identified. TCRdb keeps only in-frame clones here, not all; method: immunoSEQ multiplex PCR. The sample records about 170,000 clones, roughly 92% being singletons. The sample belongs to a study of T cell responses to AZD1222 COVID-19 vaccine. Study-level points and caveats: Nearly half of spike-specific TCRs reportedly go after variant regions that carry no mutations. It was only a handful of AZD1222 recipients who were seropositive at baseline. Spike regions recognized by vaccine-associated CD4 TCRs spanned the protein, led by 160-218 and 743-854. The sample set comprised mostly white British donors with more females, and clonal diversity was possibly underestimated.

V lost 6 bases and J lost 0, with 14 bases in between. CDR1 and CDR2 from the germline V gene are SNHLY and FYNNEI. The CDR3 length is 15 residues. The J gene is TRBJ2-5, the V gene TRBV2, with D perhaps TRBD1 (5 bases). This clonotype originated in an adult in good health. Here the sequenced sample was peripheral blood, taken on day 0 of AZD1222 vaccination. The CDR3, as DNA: TGTGCCAGCAGCTACCTGGGGCAGTACCAAGAGACCCAGTACTTC. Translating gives CASSYLGQYQETQYF.